A selection of T cell receptor beta chains follows, all from one sample in a study of T cell changes during pregnancy in multiple sclerosis. Using immunoSEQ multiplex PCR, the repertoire was profiled, and TCRdb retains in-frame clones only, with some absent. The sample lists around 56,000 clones, around nine tenths occurring once. Here the sequenced sample was peripheral blood, taken after pregnancy. These receptors were collected from a female donor with multiple sclerosis, enrolled in a pregnancy study. CDR3s include the opening cysteine and the closing phenylalanine or tryptophan. Each record gives: D gene, V gene, clone size, J gene, CDR3 length, CDR3 DNA, CDR3 protein. D genes are given only for firm matches. Clone size, where shown, is once, few, many, or a class for clones that have expanded.

>TRBD1|TRBV5-1|-|TRBJ1-5|17
TGCGCCAGCAGCTCTTCTAAACCGGGACAGGGCAATCAGCCCCAGCATTTT
CASSSSKPGQGNQPQHF
>TRBD1|TRBV5-1|-|TRBJ2-5|14
TGCGCCAGCAGCCGGACAGGGGGCGTGGAGACCCAGTACTTC
CASSRTGGVETQYF
>TRBD1|TRBV4-1|-|TRBJ1-2|18
TGCGCCAGCAGCCAGTCCGGGACAGGAGGATCCATTAACTATGGCTACACCTTC
CASSQSGTGGSINYGYTF
>TRBD1|TRBV6-5|-|TRBJ1-2|14
TGTGCCAGCAGTTATTTCTTACAGGGGGGTGGCTACACCTTC
CASSYFLQGGGYTF
>TRBD2|TRBV11-2|-|TRBJ2-3|18
TGTGCCAGCAGCTTAGATTCTCCCTCCGCGGGGGGGAAGGATACGCAGTATTTT
CASSLDSPSAGGKDTQYF
>-|TRBV5-4|-|TRBJ2-5|13
TGTGCCAGCAGCTTGGGGGGGCTAGGGACCCAGTACTTC
CASSLGGLGTQYF
>-|TRBV6-6|-|TRBJ2-7|14
TGTGCCAGCAGTTACCTGGAGGGGCCAAACGAGCAGTACTTC
CASSYLEGPNEQYF
>-|TRBV6-5|once|TRBJ1-5|15
TGTGCCAGCAGTCCTTTTCAGGGAGGAAATCAGCCCCAGCATTTT
CASSPFQGGNQPQHF
>TRBD1|TRBV2|-|TRBJ2-5|12
TGTGCCCTGGACAGGGGAAGAGAGACCCAGTACTTC
CALDRGRETQYF
>-|TRBV12-5|few|TRBJ1-3|12
TGTGCTAGTGGTCGGGATGGAAACACCATATATTTT
CASGRDGNTIYF
>TRBD2|TRBV25-1|-|TRBJ2-1|16
TGTGCCAGCAGTGACCCCCCTAGCGGGGGACCCATTGAGCAGTTCTTC
CASSDPPSGGPIEQFF
>-|TRBV6-1|-|TRBJ2-1|15
TGTGCCAGCAGTGAAGCGCCGACTCATTACAATGAGCAGTTCTTC
CASSEAPTHYNEQFF
>-|TRBV11-3|-|TRBJ2-7|15
TGTGCCAGCAGCCTGGACAGCCGGCTAAGAAACGAGCAGTACTTC
CASSLDSRLRNEQYF
>-|TRBV6-5|many|TRBJ2-2|14
TGTGCCAGCAGTCGCGGATGGAACACCGGGGAGCTGTTTTTT
CASSRGWNTGELFF
>TRBD2|TRBV6-1|-|TRBJ2-7|16
TGTGCCAGCAGTGAAAGGGGTCTAGCGGGGCGGCACGAGCAGTACTTC
CASSERGLAGRHEQYF
>TRBD2|TRBV6-1|-|TRBJ2-7|14
TGTGCCAGCGCTTCGGGGGGGGACAAGTACGAGCAGTACTTC
CASASGGDKYEQYF
>-|TRBV6-5|-|TRBJ1-1|14
TGTGCCAGCAGTTACTTTAGGGGAAACGCTGAAGCTTTCTTT
CASSYFRGNAEAFF
>-|TRBV6-1|-|TRBJ1-4|13
TGTGCCAGCAGTGAGGACAGTCAGGAAAAACTGTTTTTT
CASSEDSQEKLFF
>-|TRBV4-1|-|TRBJ1-5|13
TGCGCCAGCAGCCAAGTGGACAGTCAGCCCCAGCATTTT
CASSQVDSQPQHF
>-|TRBV15|-|TRBJ2-5|16
TGTGCCACCAGCAGAGGGGTATTGGGGCAGGGAGAGACCCAGTACTTC
CATSRGVLGQGETQYF
>-|TRBV7-2|once|TRBJ1-1|14
TGTGCCAGCAGCTTAGTTCAGGGAACCACTGAAGCTTTCTTT
CASSLVQGTTEAFF
>TRBD2|TRBV7-2|-|TRBJ2-3|16
TGTGCCAGCAGCACCCGACTAGCCGGGAGCACAGATACGCAGTATTTT
CASSTRLAGSTDTQYF
>-|TRBV6-5|-|TRBJ1-1|13
TGTGCCAGCAGTTACCAGGGTAACACTGAAGCTTTCTTT
CASSYQGNTEAFF
>-|TRBV5-6|-|TRBJ1-2|15
TGTGCCAGCAGCCCGGGCCCAGGGACTAACTATGGCTACACCTTC
CASSPGPGTNYGYTF
>TRBD2|TRBV6-6|-|TRBJ2-5|15
TGTGCCAGCAGTTTCTTTTCGGGAGGGACAGAGACCCAGTACTTC
CASSFFSGGTETQYF
>TRBD1|TRBV15|-|TRBJ1-4|13
TGTGCCACCGACAGGGCAACTAATGAAAAACTGTTTTTT
CATDRATNEKLFF
>TRBD2|TRBV11-3|-|TRBJ2-5|14
TGTGCCAGCAGCCCCGGGGGGTGGTTGGAGACCCAGTACTTC
CASSPGGWLETQYF